Detailed here is one TCR beta chain. This specimen belongs to a study of cytomegalovirus exposure and HLA in healthy donors. CDR1 and CDR2 from the germline V gene are LNHDA and SQIVND (reference sequence). The CDR3 loop spans 14 amino acids. Trimming took off 5 bases at V and 8 bases at J, with 18 bases between the two ends. The assay was immunoSEQ multiplex PCR, and TCRdb's table has in-frame clones only and misses some. The sample consists of fewer than 250,000 clones, about 82% of them appearing once. Material for sequencing was PBMCs. V is TRBV19 and J is TRBJ1-2; a weak D match, TRBD1 (5 bases). The sequence came from a woman under 30 in good health and CMV-seronegative. The CDR3, as DNA: TGTGCCAGTAGTGGGGCGGAGGGGTTAGCGGGCTACACCTTC. It encodes CASSGAEGLAGYTF.